A single sample is the source of the 11 T cell receptor beta chains below, sequenced in a study of blood T cell repertoires in COVID-19. Only in-frame clones appear in the TCRdb table, and some are missing; sequencing was by immunoSEQ multiplex PCR. The sample lists around 68,000 clones; over 85% were seen once. The sample was peripheral blood. The source of these receptors is a man between 70 and 80 years old with active COVID-19.

This chain links TRBV21-1 with TRBJ1-1; the D call of TRBD1 is as the table states it, not checked on the DNA. TRBV21-1 is flagged as a pseudogene. The CDR3 totals 15 residues. CDR3 sequence (DNA): TGTGCCAGCAGCGGCAGGGACAGAAAGAACACTGAAGCTTTCTTT. Translation gives CASSGRDRKNTEAFF.

The chain has TRBV3-1 (or the pseudogene TRBV3-2) and TRBJ1-4; D remains unclear. The CDR3 runs 16 residues. V was pared by 0 bases and J by 3 bases, with 11 bases between. Germline V gene sequence: CDR1 LGHDT, CDR2 YNNKEL (reference sequence). In DNA form, the CDR3 reads TGTGCCAGCAGCCAAGATGCAAACGGGGCTAATGAAAAACTGTTTTTT. Translation: CASSQDANGANEKLFF.

This clone showed up just once. J is TRBJ1-5 and V is TRBV28, with D perhaps matching TRBD1 (6 bases). This CDR3 has 16 residues. Trimming shortened V by 5 bases and J by 6 bases, and 20 bases separated the two germline ends. In germline, CDR1 is MDHEN, CDR2 SYDVKM. This chain's CDR3 is CASSKMIVQGLQPQHF. The CDR3 DNA reads as TGTGCCAGCAGTAAGATGATAGTACAGGGTCTTCAGCCCCAGCATTTT.

J is TRBJ2-5 and V is TRBV18; 7 bases agree with TRBD1. The ends lost 6 bases at V and 2 bases at J; junction bases unmatched: 3. CDR1 KGHSH and CDR2 LQKENI come from the germline V gene. This CDR3 comprises 13 residues. This chain's CDR3 is CASSTGVQETQYF. CDR3 nucleotides: TGTGCCAGCTCTACAGGGGTGCAAGAGACCCAGTACTTC.

This chain uses TRBV5-4 with TRBJ2-6; tentatively, D is TRBD1 (6 bases). Germline V gene sequence: CDR1 SGHNT, CDR2 YYREEE (reference sequence). Trimming left V 3 bases short and J 3 bases short, with 16 bases between. CDR3 length: 17 residues. CDR3 region: CASSSQFGGFGANVLTF. In DNA, the CDR3 is TGTGCCAGCAGCTCACAATTTGGGGGCTTTGGGGCCAACGTCCTGACTTTC. Combining the CDR3 with reference TRBV5-4 and TRBJ2-6 gives the whole variable domain ETGVTQSPTHLIKTRGQQVTLRCSSQSGHNTVSWYQQALGQGPQFIFQYYREEENGRGNFPPRFSGLQFPNYSSELNVNALELDDSALYLCASSSQFGGFGANVLTFGAGSRLTVL.

The rearrangement uses TRBV5-1 and TRBJ1-1, with D perhaps matching TRBD1 (6 bases). V lost 4 bases to trimming and J lost 3 bases, with 16 bases between them. Looked up from germline, CDR1 is SGHRS and CDR2 is YFSETQ. The CDR3 runs to 15 residues. In DNA form, the CDR3 reads TGCGCCAGCAGCCCTGAGGGGGGGCGAGACACTGAAGCTTTCTTT. It specifies CASSPEGGRDTEAFF.

This clone has only one observation. The chain couples TRBV5-1 to TRBJ2-3, with D maybe TRBD1 (6 bases). This CDR3 contains 17 residues. Germline CDR1 and CDR2: SGHRS and YFSETQ. The V end was cut by 2 bases, the J end by 2 bases, with 18 bases between. In DNA, the CDR3 is TGCGCCAGCAGCTTTCTTGTGTTGGCAGGGGCCACAGATACGCAGTATTTT. The encoded protein is CASSFLVLAGATDTQYF. The complete variable domain, with remaining parts taken from reference TRBV5-1 and TRBJ2-3, reads KAGVTQTPRYLIKTRGQQVTLSCSPISGHRSVSWYQQTPGQGLQFLFEYFSETQRNKGNFPGRFSGRQFSNSRSEMNVSTLELGDSALYLCASSFLVLAGATDTQYFGPGTRLTVL.

V gene TRBV2 combines with J gene TRBJ2-7, with TRBD1 identical over 7 bases. The junction had 8 bases not matched to a gene; V was cut back by 6 bases and J by 6 bases. Germline CDR1 SNHLY, CDR2 FYNNEI. The length of the CDR3 is 13 residues. DNA of the CDR3: TGTGCCAGCAGACGGACAGGCCTCCTCGAGCAGTACTTC. It translates to CASRRTGLLEQYF.

The rearrangement joins TRBV5-1 to TRBJ2-1, with 7 bases lining up with TRBD2. Germline lookup yields CDR1 SGHRS and CDR2 YFSETQ. V was pared by 6 bases and J by 6 bases, with 9 bases of the junction left unmatched. The CDR3 runs to 14 residues. The CDR3 loop reads CASNGGGKSNEQFF. DNA for the CDR3: TGCGCCAGCAATGGCGGGGGAAAAAGCAATGAGCAGTTCTTC.

The rearrangement links TRBV5-4 to TRBJ2-2; D gene unclear. Germline CDR1 reads SGHNT; CDR2 reads YYREEE (reference sequence). V lost 0 bases and J lost 9, with 6 bases in between. The CDR3 extends over 12 amino acids. CDR3 sequence: CASSLGARELFF. CDR3 in DNA: TGTGCCAGCAGCTTGGGGGCAAGGGAGCTGTTTTTT. The whole variable domain, remainder taken from reference TRBV5-4 and TRBJ2-2, is ETGVTQSPTHLIKTRGQQVTLRCSSQSGHNTVSWYQQALGQGPQFIFQYYREEENGRGNFPPRFSGLQFPNYSSELNVNALELDDSALYLCASSLGARELFFGEGSRLTVL.

V gene TRBV27 combines with J gene TRBJ1-1; D might be TRBD1 (6 bases). CDR3 length: 14 amino acids. Per germline, CDR1 MNHEY and CDR2 SMNVEV (reference sequence). The germline V and J ends were trimmed by 3 bases and 1 base, with 9 bases remaining between them. The CDR3 DNA reads as TGTGCCAGCAGTTTCCAACAGGGGAACACTGAAGCTTTCTTT. Translated: CASSFQQGNTEAFF.